The 27 T cell receptor beta chains listed next were all sequenced from one sample in a study of blood T cell repertoires in COVID-19. Data came from immunoSEQ multiplex PCR; TCRdb stores just in-frame clones and leaves some out. The sample yields about 220,000 clones, about four fifths seen once. Sequencing used PBMCs or T cells enriched from blood (not recorded which). These TCRs come from a woman aged 35 to 49 who had been exposed to COVID-19.

This clone was observed a handful of times. This rearrangement joins TRBV9 to TRBJ1-4; 7 bases line up with TRBD1. CDR1 is SGDLS and CDR2 is YYNGEE in the germline V gene. The junction had 7 bases not matched to a gene; V was cut back by 3 bases and J by 5 bases. There are 15 residues in the CDR3. The CDR3 loop is CASSADQGENEKLFF. The CDR3 bases are TGTGCCAGCAGCGCCGATCAGGGGGAGAATGAAAAACTGTTTTTT. The entire variable domain, with the rest obtained from reference TRBV9 and TRBJ1-4, is as follows: DSGVTQTPKHLITATGQRVTLRCSPRSGDLSVYWYQQSLDQGLQFLIQYYNGEERAKGNILERFSAQQFPDLHSELNLSSLELGDSALYFCASSADQGENEKLFFGSGTQLSVL.

The rearrangement joins TRBV4-2 to TRBJ2-1; TRBD2 matches at 7 bases. Trimming removed 0 bases from V and 3 bases from J; junction bases left unmatched: 5. The CDR3 length is 16 residues. The V gene's germline CDR1 is LGHNA and CDR2 YNFKEQ. CDR3 DNA: TGTGCCAGCAGCCAAGATTGGGGGGGGAACTACAATGAGCAGTTCTTC. This encodes CASSQDWGGNYNEQFF.

The rearrangement joins TRBV19 to TRBJ1-2, with 7 nucleotides matching TRBD1. Germline CDR1 LNHDA, CDR2 SQIVND (reference sequence). The V segment lost 5 bases and the J segment 4 bases; nucleotides outside the gene matches: 10. This CDR3 region has 15 residues. The CDR3 here is CASSAWAGGLYGYTF. In DNA, the CDR3 is TGTGCCAGTAGTGCCTGGGCAGGGGGACTCTATGGCTACACCTTC.

The CDR3 bases are TGTGCCAGCAGCTTGCAAGGGAGTGGGGATGGCTACACCTTC. Amino acid sequence: CASSLQGSGDGYTF. The V gene is TRBV5-4, the J gene TRBJ1-2; no clear D gene. The germline gives CDR1 SGHNT, CDR2 YYREEE (reference sequence). The ends were cut back, 1 base at V and 6 bases at J, with 13 bases in the middle. CDR3 length equals 14 residues.

The J gene is TRBJ2-1, the V gene TRBV6-5, with 9 bases aligning to TRBD2. Germline V gives CDR1 MNHEY, CDR2 SVGAGI. J gave up 6 bases and V 6 bases, and 6 bases lay outside the gene matches. This CDR3 contains 14 residues. The CDR3, as DNA: TGTGCCAGCAGCCGTAGCGGGGGAGGCAATGAGCAGTTCTTC. It is translated as CASSRSGGGNEQFF.

V usage is TRBV6-6 and J usage is TRBJ1-4; D is unclear. CDR1 is MNHNY, CDR2 SVGAGI, per germline (reference sequence). V shed 4 bases and J shed 3 bases, with 9 bases lying between them. CDR3 length: 14 residues. CDR3 sequence reads: CASSSGVPNEKLFF. For the CDR3, the DNA is TGTGCCAGCAGTTCGGGAGTTCCTAATGAAAAACTGTTTTTT.

A single count supports this clone. V gene TRBV5-6 combines with J gene TRBJ1-1; TRBD1 agrees at 8 bases. The CDR3 runs 17 residues. CDR1 is SGHDT, CDR2 YYEEEE, per germline. The trim removed 4 bases at V and 0 bases at J, leaving 11 bases unmatched. The CDR3: CASSLIPTTGVNTEAFF. The DNA of the CDR3 is TGTGCCAGCAGCCTGATACCGACGACAGGGGTGAACACTGAAGCTTTCTTT.

This clone appeared once. V gene TRBV30 combines with J gene TRBJ1-1; D is unclear. Trimming left V 5 bases short and J 5 bases short, with 18 bases between. CDR3 length: 14 amino acids. From germline, CDR1 is GTSNPN and CDR2 SVGIG (reference sequence). CDR3 nucleotides: TGTGCCTGGGAAAAAAAAGCGGGAGGGACTGAAGCTTTCTTT. It yields the protein CAWEKKAGGTEAFF.

Concerning this clone: The same CDR3 can be traced to other DNA sequences in this sample. V gene TRBV7-2 combines with J gene TRBJ2-3, with TRBD2 matching over 9 bases. Germline trimming cut 0 bases from V and 6 bases from J; bases unmatched to any gene: 7. The germline V gene has CDR1 SGHTA and CDR2 FQGNSA. The CDR3 has 16 residues. CDR3: CASSLASGGRRDTQYF. The CDR3, as DNA: TGTGCCAGCAGCTTAGCTAGCGGGGGTCGACGGGATACGCAGTATTTT. Together with reference TRBV7-2 and TRBJ2-3, the CDR3 gives the full variable domain: GAGVSQSPSNKVTEKGKDVELRCDPISGHTALYWYRQSLGQGLEFLIYFQGNSAPDKSGLPSDRFSAERTGGSVSTLTIQRTQQEDSAVYLCASSLASGGRRDTQYFGPGTRLTVL.

This clone was observed a few times. The chain employs TRBV5-1 and TRBJ2-2, with 9 bases aligning to TRBD1. Unmatched junction bases numbered 2, after V lost 3 bases and J lost 2 bases. This CDR3 has 15 amino acids. The germline V gene encodes CDR1 SGHRS and CDR2 YFSETQ. This CDR3 is CASSSTGGNTGELFF. The CDR3, as DNA: TGCGCCAGCAGCTCTACAGGGGGCAACACCGGGGAGCTGTTTTTT.

The chain couples TRBV10-3 to TRBJ2-1, with TRBD2 matching over 7 bases. V lost 3 bases and J lost 5; bases outside the gene matches: 7. CDR3 length: 15 amino acids. The V gene's germline CDR1 is ENHRY and CDR2 SYGVKD. CDR3 sequence: CAISDYTGGHNEQFF. The CDR3 nucleotides read TGTGCCATCAGTGATTATACGGGGGGTCACAATGAGCAGTTCTTC.

This CDR3 is CASNPDRVRETQYF. The CDR3 DNA reads TGTGCCAGCAACCCGGACAGGGTTCGAGAGACCCAGTACTTC. This chain connects TRBV6-2 or TRBV6-3 to TRBJ2-5, with 8 bases that match TRBD1. J was trimmed by 4 bases and V by 7 bases; bases with no gene match: 8. The CDR3 runs to 14 residues. Germline loops: CDR1 MNHEY, CDR2 SVGEGT.

V gene TRBV7-9 combines with J gene TRBJ1-2; D gene uncertain. Trimming stripped 1 base from V and 1 base from J, with 7 bases between. The germline V gene encodes CDR1 SEHNR and CDR2 FQNEAQ (reference sequence). The CDR3 runs 14 residues. DNA of the CDR3: TGTGCCAGCAGCTTAGGGGCAGATAACTATGGCTACACCTTC. This translates into CASSLGADNYGYTF.

This clone came up a few times. The identical CDR3 is also encoded by other nucleotide sequences in the sample. This chain links TRBV6-4 with TRBJ2-3; 9 nucleotides line up with TRBD2. Germline values: CDR1 MRHNA, CDR2 SNTAGT. This CDR3 has 15 residues. V lost 3 bases to trimming and J lost 4 bases; unmatched junction nucleotides: 5. The CDR3 spells CASSEGGGAADTQYF. CDR3 bases: TGTGCCAGCAGTGAAGGCGGGGGGGCCGCAGATACGCAGTATTTT.

The chain links TRBV9 to TRBJ1-2, with D maybe TRBD1 (5 bases). Germline V gene lookup returns CDR1 SGDLS and CDR2 YYNGEE. The CDR3 length is 12 residues. V was pared by 10 bases and J by 0 bases, with 10 bases between. The CDR3 DNA follows: TGTGCCTCCAGGGCTCCTAACTATGGCTACACCTTC. Translated: CASRAPNYGYTF.

The chain is built from TRBV7-2 and TRBJ1-1; TRBD1 matches at 8 bases. The trim removed 3 bases at V and 5 bases at J, leaving 8 bases unmatched. Germline CDR1 SGHTA, CDR2 FQGNSA. The CDR3 spans 15 residues. DNA for the CDR3: TGTGCCAGCAGCTTTCAACAGGGGGGAGGGACTGAAGCTTTCTTT. It specifies CASSFQQGGGTEAFF.

This sequence joins TRBV7-6 and TRBJ2-3; 8 positions match TRBD1. Germline V gene data show CDR1 as SGHVS and CDR2 as FNYEAQ. V trimming: 5 bases; J trimming: 2 bases; junction bases outside the gene matches: 9. The length of the CDR3 is 16 residues. The CDR3 sequence: CASSPPPDRATDTQYF. As DNA, the CDR3 is TGTGCCAGCAGCCCTCCTCCGGACAGGGCCACAGATACGCAGTATTTT.

V gene TRBV3-1 (or the pseudogene TRBV3-2) combines with J gene TRBJ2-7; D is ambiguous. The CDR3 contains 14 residues. In germline, CDR1 is LGHDT, CDR2 YNNKEL (reference sequence). Between the trimmed V and J ends, which lost 0 bases and 3 bases, there was a span of 9 bases. The CDR3 sequence is CASSQEHPDYEQYF. DNA of the CDR3: TGTGCCAGCAGCCAAGAACACCCAGACTACGAGCAGTACTTC.

The chain combines TRBV7-2 with TRBJ2-7; TRBD2 matches 15 bases. Germline CDR1 reads SGHTA; CDR2 reads FQGNSA. Trimming removed 2 bases from V and 6 bases from J; junction bases left unmatched: 11. The CDR3 totals 18 residues. The CDR3 DNA follows: TGTGCCAGCAGCTTAAACCCCGGACTAGCGGGGGGGCTCGGCGAGCAGTACTTC. Protein sequence: CASSLNPGLAGGLGEQYF.

V gene TRBV29-1 combines with J gene TRBJ2-3; TRBD2 agrees at 12 bases. Germline V lookup: CDR1 SQVTM, CDR2 ANQGSEA. The CDR3 spans 14 residues. The trim removed 5 bases at V and 5 bases at J, leaving 5 bases unmatched. CDR3 in DNA: TGCAGCGTTCGGACTAGCGGGGCGAAAGATACGCAGTATTTT. Its translation: CSVRTSGAKDTQYF.

This chain connects TRBV2 to TRBJ2-1; 13 nucleotides match TRBD2. This CDR3 is 16 amino acids long. V dropped 6 bases and J dropped 4; count of bases not matched to a gene: 6. Per germline, CDR1 SNHLY and CDR2 FYNNEI. Here the CDR3 DNA reads TGTGCCAGCAGGGCTAGACTAGCGGGGGGTTACAATGAGCAGTTCTTC. Its protein is CASRARLAGGYNEQFF.

The chain combines TRBV5-1 with TRBJ2-2; no clear D gene. Trimming took 1 base from V and 2 from J, leaving 12 bases between them. CDR1 is SGHRS and CDR2 is YFSETQ in the germline V gene. The CDR3 has 16 amino acids. CDR3 amino acids: CASSLLPVRNTGELFF. In DNA, the CDR3 is TGCGCCAGCAGCTTGCTCCCAGTTCGAAACACCGGGGAGCTGTTTTTT.

This clone showed up many times. The rearrangement joins TRBV7-2 to TRBJ1-4; 7 bases map to TRBD1. CDR1 is SGHTA and CDR2 is FQGNSA in the germline V gene. Trimming took 3 bases from V and 7 from J; bases not matched to a gene: 8. This CDR3 region has 15 residues. This chain's CDR3 is CASSLGDREVEKLFF. CDR3 in DNA: TGTGCCAGCAGCTTGGGTGACAGGGAGGTTGAAAAACTGTTTTTT.

The V call is TRBV27, the J call TRBJ2-1; 14 positions match TRBD2. The V segment lost 4 bases and the J segment 8 bases; nucleotides outside the gene matches: 13. The CDR3 is 18 amino acids. Per the germline V gene, CDR1 is MNHEY and CDR2 is SMNVEV (reference sequence). Written as DNA, the CDR3 is TGTGCCAGCAGTTCCTGGACTAGCGGGGGGCTGGGTTTCCATGAGCAGTTCTTC. Translated, it gives CASSSWTSGGLGFHEQFF.

This clone ranks as medium-sized (0.01 to 0.1%). DNA for the CDR3: TGTGCCAGCAGCTTTTGGACATCGCCCTACGAGCAGTACTTC. It yields the protein CASSFWTSPYEQYF. This sequence joins TRBV5-6 and TRBJ2-7; the D gene is possibly TRBD1 (5 bases). The V and J ends lost 2 bases and 2 bases respectively, with 11 bases between them. This CDR3 has 14 amino acids. Germline CDR1 and CDR2: SGHDT and YYEEEE.

This rearrangement joins TRBV7-9 to TRBJ2-3; 7 nucleotides align to TRBD1. Germline lookup yields CDR1 SEHNR and CDR2 FQNEAQ (reference sequence). V was clipped by 1 base and J by 4 bases; unmatched bases: 5. This CDR3 contains 15 residues. CDR3 sequence reads: CASSLVRTGADTQYF. The CDR3 DNA follows: TGTGCCAGCAGCTTAGTTCGGACAGGAGCAGATACGCAGTATTTT. Together with reference TRBV7-9 and TRBJ2-3, the CDR3 gives the full variable domain: DTGVSQNPRHKITKRGQNVTFRCDPISEHNRLYWYRQTLGQGPEFLTYFQNEAQLEKSRLLSDRFSAERPKGSFSTLEIQRTEQGDSAMYLCASSLVRTGADTQYFGPGTRLTVL.

This clone was observed a few times. The chain joins TRBV24-1 to TRBJ1-5; D is undetermined. The CDR3 is made up of 14 amino acids. Germline values: CDR1 KGHDR, CDR2 SFDVKD. The V gene lost 4 bases and the J gene lost 0 bases, with 6 bases spanning the gap. CDR3 residues: CATSDDYSNQPQHF. CDR3 DNA: TGTGCCACCAGTGACGACTATAGCAATCAGCCCCAGCATTTT.